This TCR beta chain was sequenced for a study of cytomegalovirus exposure and HLA in healthy donors. General observations from the study: Earlier analysis yielded a pattern in which most TCR beta V segments were productive about 90% or about 30% of the time. The classifier reportedly diagnosed cytomegalovirus status with high specificity and sensitivity.

Germline V gene lookup returns CDR1 SGDLS and CDR2 YYNGEE. Trimming pared 4 bases from V and 4 bases from J, leaving 15 bases between. The CDR3 is 15 residues long. Turning to this clone: What it binds is not known.

The PCR had 60 Vbeta and 13 Jbeta primers. Profiling relied on immunoSEQ multiplex PCR, and the TCRdb table lists in-frame clones only, not all of them. Seen here are some 40,000 clones, 53% observed once, and the top ten hold roughly 6.4%. This chain uses TRBV9 with TRBJ2-1; D perhaps matches TRBD1 (6 bases). The TCR originated in a woman aged 40 to 50 in good health and CMV-seropositive. The sequenced sample was PBMCs. The CDR3 loop reads CASSSRQDQYNEQFF. The CDR3 DNA reads TGTGCCAGCAGCTCACGACAGGATCAATACAATGAGCAGTTCTTC.